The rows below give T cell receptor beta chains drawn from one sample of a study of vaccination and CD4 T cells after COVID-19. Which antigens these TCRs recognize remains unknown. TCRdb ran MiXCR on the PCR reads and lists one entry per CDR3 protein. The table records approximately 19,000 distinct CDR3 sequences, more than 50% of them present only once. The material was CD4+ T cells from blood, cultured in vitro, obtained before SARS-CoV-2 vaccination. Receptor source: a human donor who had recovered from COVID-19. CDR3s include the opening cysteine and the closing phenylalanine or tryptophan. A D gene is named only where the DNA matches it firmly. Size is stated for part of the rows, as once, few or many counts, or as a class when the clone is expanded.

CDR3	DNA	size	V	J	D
CAISFLTGTGTSGYTF	TGTGCCATCAGCTTCCTGACCGGGACAGGGACAAGCGGCTACACCTTC	.	TRBV10-3	TRBJ1-2	TRBD1
CASSRTVNTEAFF	TGTGCCAGCAGCCGGACAGTGAACACTGAAGCTTTCTTT	.	TRBV6-1	TRBJ1-1	.
CASSERDRASYEQYF	TGTGCCAGCAGTGAGCGAGACAGGGCCTCCTACGAGCAGTACTTC	.	TRBV6-1	TRBJ2-7	TRBD1
CASRSGRGSGNTIYF	TGTGCCAGCAGGAGTGGCAGAGGCTCTGGAAACACCATATATTTT	.	TRBV27	TRBJ1-3	.
CAWRAGTGGSQPQHF	TGTGCCTGGAGGGCCGGGACAGGGGGTTCTCAGCCCCAGCATTTT	.	TRBV30	TRBJ1-5	TRBD1
CASRKTGEDGYTF	TGTGCCAGCAGAAAGACAGGGGAGGATGGCTACACCTTC	.	TRBV6-2/TRBV6-3	TRBJ1-2	TRBD1
CASKTAVNTEAFF	TGTGCCAGCAAAACAGCCGTGAACACTGAAGCTTTCTTT	.	TRBV2	TRBJ1-1	.
CASSKDGGPSQGYTF	TGTGCCAGTAGTAAAGACGGGGGACCCTCTCAGGGCTACACCTTC	.	TRBV19	TRBJ1-2	.
CASSLAGLHTSTDTQYF	TGTGCCAGCTCCTTAGCGGGACTCCATACCAGCACAGATACGCAGTATTTT	.	TRBV28	TRBJ2-3	TRBD2
CSARISGVRDTQYF	TGCAGTGCTAGAATTAGCGGGGTCCGGGATACGCAGTATTTT	.	TRBV20-1	TRBJ2-3	TRBD2
CSAPLALLTDTQYF	TGCAGTGCTCCACTGGCTCTTCTAACAGATACGCAGTATTTT	.	TRBV20-1	TRBJ2-3	.
CASSLGDWETGELFF	TGTGCCAGCAGCTTAGGGGACTGGGAGACCGGGGAGCTGTTTTTT	few	TRBV11-1	TRBJ2-2	.
CASSSRAASGSETQYF	TGTGCCAGCAGCTCTCGTGCGGCTAGCGGGAGTGAGACCCAGTACTTC	.	TRBV5-4	TRBJ2-5	TRBD2
CASSLVEGFRNTGELFF	TGTGCCAGCAGCTTAGTGGAGGGTTTCCGGAACACCGGGGAGCTGTTTTTT	once	TRBV7-2	TRBJ2-2	.
CASSYRVNTGELFF	TGTGCCAGCAGCTACAGGGTGAACACCGGGGAGCTGTTTTTT	.	TRBV7-2	TRBJ2-2	.
CASRRGQGADTQYF	TGTGCCTCCAGAAGGGGACAGGGCGCAGATACGCAGTATTTT	.	TRBV27	TRBJ2-3	TRBD1
CASSSQGYEQYF	TGTGCCAGCAGTTCACAGGGCTACGAGCAGTACTTC	.	TRBV6-2/TRBV6-3	TRBJ2-7	.
CASNEQGTDTQYF	TGTGCCAGCAACGAACAGGGGACAGATACGCAGTATTTT	once	TRBV7-2	TRBJ2-3	TRBD1
CASRTSGIQETQYF	TGTGCCAGCCGGACTAGCGGGATCCAGGAGACCCAGTACTTC	.	TRBV6-1	TRBJ2-5	TRBD2
CVSMGGTGHTGELFF	TGTGTCAGTATGGGCGGGACAGGGCACACCGGGGAGCTGTTTTTT	.	TRBV19	TRBJ2-2	TRBD1
CASSELNQPQHF	TGTGCCAGCAGTGAGCTCAATCAGCCCCAGCATTTT	.	TRBV6-2/TRBV6-3	TRBJ1-5	.
CASSADRGYYEQYF	TGTGCCAGCAGTGCTGACAGGGGGTATTACGAGCAGTACTTC	.	TRBV6-1	TRBJ2-7	TRBD1
CSAQLAGELFF	TGCAGTGCTCAACTAGCCGGGGAGCTGTTTTTT	.	TRBV20-1	TRBJ2-2	.
CASRPLATGGFGYTF	TGTGCCAGCAGACCCCTGGCGACAGGGGGATTTGGCTACACCTTC	.	TRBV2	TRBJ1-2	TRBD1
CASSQWAGNTEAFF	TGTGCCAGCAGCCAATGGGCCGGGAACACTGAAGCTTTCTTT	.	TRBV14	TRBJ1-1	.
CASSFGTGTDTQYF	TGTGCCAGCAGCTTCGGGACAGGCACAGATACGCAGTATTTT	few	TRBV7-8	TRBJ2-3	TRBD1
CASSLSTGDGYTF	TGCGCCAGCAGCTTGTCGACAGGTGATGGCTACACCTTC	few	TRBV5-1	TRBJ1-2	.
CASSGQGRGEAFF	TGTGCCAGCAGTGGGCAGGGAAGGGGGGAAGCTTTCTTT	few	TRBV6-1	TRBJ1-1	.
CASRDYRDSYSNQPQHF	TGTGCCAGCCGAGACTACCGGGACAGCTATAGCAATCAGCCCCAGCATTTT	.	TRBV19	TRBJ1-5	TRBD1
CASSQAGHLAKNIQYF	TGCGCCAGCAGCCAAGCGGGACACTTAGCCAAAAACATTCAGTACTTC	.	TRBV4-1	TRBJ2-4	.
CASSFASGSYEQYF	TGTGCCAGCAGCTTCGCTAGCGGGAGCTACGAGCAGTACTTC	few	TRBV7-9	TRBJ2-7	TRBD2
CSARTPSYEQYF	TGCAGTGCGAGGACTCCAAGCTACGAGCAGTACTTC	few	TRBV20-1	TRBJ2-7	.